These 24 T cell receptor beta chains share one sample of origin, sequenced in a study of shared clonotypes between healthy human individuals. Method: immunoSEQ multiplex PCR; TCRdb's copy keeps in-frame clones and lacks some. The sample yields more than 2,000,000 clones, 90% to 95% seen once. Sequencing was done on a sample of naive CD4+ T cells from PBMCs. The subset here: CD45RA+ positively selected. These receptors came from a young man in good health. Some clones in this sample may be carry-over from other donors' samples.

The rearrangement uses TRBV7-2 and TRBJ2-3, with unresolved D. Trimming removed 3 bases at V and 1 base at J, with 11 bases between. Germline V CDR1 and CDR2: SGHTA, FQGNSA. This CDR3 has 15 amino acids. The CDR3: CASSLGRWGTDTQYF. CDR3 bases: TGTGCCAGCAGCTTGGGCAGGTGGGGCACAGATACGCAGTATTTT.

The CDR3 bases are TGTGCCAGCAGCGTGGACCCCTACCAGCTCCCTGGAAACACCATATATTTT. This translates into CASSVDPYQLPGNTIYF. The V and J genes are TRBV9 and TRBJ1-3; no clear D. The CDR3 extends over 17 amino acids. Per germline, CDR1 SGDLS and CDR2 YYNGEE. The germline V and J ends were trimmed by 2 bases and 2 bases, with 17 bases remaining between them.

The V gene is TRBV5-8, the J gene TRBJ1-5, with a possible D match to TRBD1 (5 bases). Germline V gives CDR1 SGHTS, CDR2 YDEGEE. V lost 3 bases and J lost 3, with 13 bases in between. The CDR3 is 15 amino acids. The CDR3 here is CASSSRNRPNQPQHF. CDR3 DNA sequence: TGTGCCAGCAGCTCCCGTAACAGGCCCAATCAGCCCCAGCATTTT.

In regard to this clone: The same CDR3 arises from other DNA sequences in this sample as well. The rearrangement links TRBV11-2 to TRBJ1-5; D is unresolved. Germline V gives CDR1 SGHAT, CDR2 FQNNGV. This CDR3 spans 14 amino acids. The germline V and J ends were trimmed by 1 base and 3 bases, with 7 bases remaining between them. The CDR3 sequence: CASSLAGPNQPQHF. In nucleotides, the CDR3 is TGTGCCAGCAGCTTAGCCGGACCCAATCAGCCCCAGCATTTT.

This chain links TRBV5-6 with TRBJ2-7; D is possibly TRBD1 (5 bases). The CDR3 is made up of 19 amino acids. With 3 bases removed from V and 1 base from J, the gap between germline ends came to 26 bases. Germline CDR1 SGHDT, CDR2 YYEEEE. CDR3: CASSSARPSVAGWSYEQYF. Here the CDR3 DNA reads TGTGCCAGCAGCTCCGCCCGCCCCTCCGTGGCAGGGTGGTCCTACGAGCAGTACTTC.

Only one count was recorded for this clone. The chain carries TRBV28 and TRBJ1-6; D gene uncertain. CDR3 length: 12 amino acids. Germline V gives CDR1 MDHEN, CDR2 SYDVKM. The germline V and J ends were trimmed by 6 bases and 14 bases, with 14 bases remaining between them. The CDR3 coding sequence is TGTGCCAGCAGCACCCTGCTGGCTACCCTCCACTTT. It encodes CASSTLLATLHF.

The chain has TRBV18 and TRBJ2-2; the match to TRBD1 covers 7 bases. The V segment lost 6 bases and the J segment 6 bases; nucleotides outside the gene matches: 7. This CDR3 comprises 14 residues. Germline CDR1 is KGHSH and CDR2 is LQKENI. The CDR3 DNA reads as TGTGCCAGCTCGCGGACAGGTAGCCCCGGGGAGCTGTTTTTT. Translating gives CASSRTGSPGELFF.

J is TRBJ1-1 and V is TRBV6-6; 9 bases agree with TRBD1. J lost 6 bases, V lost 6 bases, and 8 bases had no gene match. CDR3 length: 14 amino acids. The germline gives CDR1 MNHNY, CDR2 SVGAGI (reference sequence). The CDR3, as DNA: TGTGCCAGCAGCCCGGGACAGGGAAAGGCTGAAGCTTTCTTT. Residues: CASSPGQGKAEAFF.

The J gene is TRBJ2-7, the V gene TRBV5-1, with 7 nucleotides matching TRBD1. Germline V gene lookup returns CDR1 SGHRS and CDR2 YFSETQ. CDR3 size: 14 residues. The V gene end was trimmed by 1 base and the J gene end by 5 bases; junction bases not matched to a gene: 6. This chain's CDR3 is CASSLRQGVNEQYF. CDR3 coding DNA: TGCGCCAGCAGCTTGAGACAGGGAGTCAACGAGCAGTACTTC.

This chain joins TRBV28 and TRBJ1-2; 10 bases align to TRBD1. After removal of 1 base from V and 8 bases from J, the junction contained 7 bases not matched to a gene. This CDR3 is built from 15 residues. Germline CDR1 reads MDHEN; CDR2 reads SYDVKM. The CDR3 DNA follows: TGTGCCAGCAGTTTATCCACGACAGGGGGCGTAGGCTACACCTTC. This codes for CASSLSTTGGVGYTF.

The chain is built from TRBV5-1 and TRBJ1-1; TRBD1 is a possible D gene (5 bases). Germline V gene sequence: CDR1 SGHRS, CDR2 YFSETQ. This CDR3 has 14 residues. V lost 4 bases and J lost 0, with 10 bases in between. The CDR3 nucleotides read TGCGCCAGCAGCCAGGGACTGCTGAACACTGAAGCTTTCTTT. This sequence encodes CASSQGLLNTEAFF. The full variable domain, rest sourced from reference TRBV5-1 and TRBJ1-1, is KAGVTQTPRYLIKTRGQQVTLSCSPISGHRSVSWYQQTPGQGLQFLFEYFSETQRNKGNFPGRFSGRQFSNSRSEMNVSTLELGDSALYLCASSQGLLNTEAFFGQGTRLTVV.

The chain uses TRBV7-2 and TRBJ2-7, with D possibly called TRBD1 or TRBD2 (6 bases each). Trimming took off 5 bases at V and 5 bases at J, with 19 bases between the two ends. This CDR3 is built from 15 residues. CDR1 and CDR2 from the germline V gene are SGHTA and FQGNSA. In nucleotides, the CDR3 is TGTGCCAGCAGCCGACGGGGGCCTTCGGGCAACGAGCAGTACTTC. It specifies CASSRRGPSGNEQYF.

In DNA, the CDR3 is TGTGCCTCCAGGTTTCACTCGAACACTGAAGCTTTCTTT. Translating gives CASRFHSNTEAFF. This chain links TRBV25-1 with TRBJ1-1; unclear D gene. There are 13 residues in the CDR3. Looked up from germline, CDR1 is MGHDK and CDR2 is SYGVNS. Trimming cost V 11 bases and J 1 base, with 14 bases left between them.

This chain connects TRBV11-3 to TRBJ2-1; 10 bases agree with TRBD1. V shed 5 bases and J 2 bases; nucleotides not matched to a gene: 6. The CDR3 length is 16 residues. Germline CDR1 and CDR2: SGHNT and YENEEA. CDR3 protein: CASSEDGQGAYNEQFF. The CDR3 DNA reads as TGTGCCAGCAGCGAGGACGGACAGGGGGCCTACAATGAGCAGTTCTTC.

The chain combines TRBV29-1 with TRBJ2-7, with 8 bases that match TRBD2. This CDR3 region has 14 residues. Germline CDR1 is SQVTM and CDR2 is ANQGSEA. The ends lost 1 base at V and 5 bases at J; junction bases unmatched: 7. In nucleotides, the CDR3 is TGCAGCGTTGAAGGGGGCGGGAGGACCAACGAGCAGTACTTC. Amino acid sequence: CSVEGGGRTNEQYF.

This chain connects TRBV7-2 to TRBJ2-3; TRBD2 aligns across 9 bases. The CDR3 loop spans 16 amino acids. From germline, CDR1 is SGHTA and CDR2 FQGNSA. V lost 5 bases, J lost 4 bases, and 10 bases stayed unmatched. The CDR3 loop reads CASSRAAGGIADTQYF. As DNA, the CDR3 is TGTGCCAGCAGCCGAGCGGCGGGAGGGATTGCAGATACGCAGTATTTT.

The chain couples TRBV29-1 to TRBJ2-1, with 14 positions matching TRBD2. Germline assignment: CDR1 SQVTM and CDR2 ANQGSEA. This CDR3 region has 13 residues. The V and J ends lost 5 bases and 10 bases, in that order; junction bases with no gene match: 4. The chain's CDR3 is CSVPGLAGVEQFF. CDR3 nucleotide sequence: TGCAGCGTTCCGGGACTAGCGGGAGTCGAGCAGTTCTTC.

The genes are TRBV14 and TRBJ2-1; D unresolved. The CDR3 is made up of 14 amino acids. V dropped 5 bases and J dropped 5 bases, with 13 bases sitting between them. Germline values: CDR1 SGHDN, CDR2 FVKESK. The CDR3 sequence: CASSSHGAHNEQFF. In DNA form, the CDR3 reads TGTGCCAGCAGCTCGCACGGAGCTCACAATGAGCAGTTCTTC.

This rearrangement joins TRBV14 to TRBJ2-1; D gene uncertain. This CDR3 is built from 13 residues. The germline gives CDR1 SGHDN, CDR2 FVKESK. The V gene lost 3 bases and the J gene lost 9 bases, with 12 bases spanning the gap. CDR3 region: CASSQIPRGEQFF. The CDR3 region has the DNA TGTGCCAGCAGCCAGATCCCCAGAGGTGAGCAGTTCTTC.

V is TRBV30 and J is TRBJ2-2, with 8 bases fitting TRBD1. Germline CDR1 reads GTSNPN; CDR2 reads SVGIG (reference sequence). This CDR3 is 16 amino acids long. Trimming removed 0 bases from V and 1 base from J; junction bases left unmatched: 4. CDR3 sequence reads: CAWSVLGTGNTGELFF. CDR3 sequence (DNA): TGTGCCTGGAGTGTACTTGGGACAGGGAACACCGGGGAGCTGTTTTTT. Full variable domain (missing parts from reference TRBV30 and TRBJ2-2): SQTIHQWPATLVQPVGSPLSLECTVEGTSNPNLYWYRQAAGRGLQLLFYSVGIGQISSEVPQNLSASRPQDRQFILSSKKLLLSDSGFYLCAWSVLGTGNTGELFFGEGSRLTVL.

CDR3 sequence: CASSFLAGEETQYF. The CDR3 region has the DNA TGTGCCAGCAGTTTTCTAGCGGGAGAAGAGACCCAGTACTTC. The genes are TRBV27 and TRBJ2-5; 10 positions match TRBD2. The CDR3 spans 14 residues. Germline assignment: CDR1 MNHEY and CDR2 SMNVEV (reference sequence). Trimming took 3 bases from V and 3 from J; bases not matched to a gene: 1.

The gene calls are TRBV6-1 and TRBJ2-7; tentative D call: TRBD1 (5 bases). Germline CDR1 MNHNS, CDR2 SASEGT. CDR3 size: 13 residues. V was cut by 6 bases and J by 2 bases, with 11 bases left in between. The CDR3 loop is CASSGHPAYEQYF. The CDR3 DNA reads as TGTGCCAGCAGCGGACATCCGGCCTACGAGCAGTACTTC.

This chain uses TRBV11-2 with TRBJ2-5; TRBD1 might be the D (6 bases). CDR1 SGHAT and CDR2 FQNNGV come from the germline V gene. V lost 3 bases and J 7 bases, leaving 18 bases between the germline ends. This CDR3 spans 15 amino acids. The CDR3 reads CASSFRETGTGTQYF. In DNA form, the CDR3 reads TGTGCCAGCAGCTTTAGGGAAACAGGGACCGGGACCCAGTACTTC. The full variable domain, its missing parts supplied by reference TRBV11-2 and TRBJ2-5, is EAGVAQSPRYKIIEKRQSVAFWCNPISGHATLYWYQQILGQGPKLLIQFQNNGVVDDSQLPKDRFSAERLKGVDSTLKIQPAKLEDSAVYLCASSFRETGTGTQYFGPGTRLLVL.

This clone was recorded only once. The chain uses TRBV19 and TRBJ2-1; 7 bases line up with TRBD2. From germline, CDR1 is LNHDA and CDR2 SQIVND (reference sequence). The J segment lost 0 bases and the V segment lost 6 bases, leaving 5 bases of the junction unmatched. CDR3 length: 15 residues. The CDR3 loop reads CASRGRDYSYNEQFF. CDR3 bases: TGTGCCAGTAGAGGCCGGGACTACTCCTACAATGAGCAGTTCTTC. Full variable domain (remainder filled in from reference TRBV19 and TRBJ2-1): DGGITQSPKYLFRKEGQNVTLSCEQNLNHDAMYWYRQDPGQGLRLIYYSQIVNDFQKGDIAEGYSVSREKKESFPLTVTSAQKNPTAFYLCASRGRDYSYNEQFFGPGTRLTVL.